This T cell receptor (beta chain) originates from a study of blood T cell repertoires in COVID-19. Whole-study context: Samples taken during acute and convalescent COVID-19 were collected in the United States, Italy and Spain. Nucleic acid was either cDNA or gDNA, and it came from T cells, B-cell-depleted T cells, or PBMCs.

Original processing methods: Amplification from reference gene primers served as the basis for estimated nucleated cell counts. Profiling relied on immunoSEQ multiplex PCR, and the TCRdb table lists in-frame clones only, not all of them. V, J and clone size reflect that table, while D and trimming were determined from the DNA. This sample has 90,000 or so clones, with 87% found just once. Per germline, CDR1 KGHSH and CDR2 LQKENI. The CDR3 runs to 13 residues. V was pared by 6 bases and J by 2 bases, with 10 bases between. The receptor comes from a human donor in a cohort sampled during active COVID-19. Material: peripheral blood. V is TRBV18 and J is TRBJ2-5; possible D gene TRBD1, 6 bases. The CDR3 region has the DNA TGTGCCAGCTCGACAGGCGAACAAGAGACCCAGTACTTC. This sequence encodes CASSTGEQETQYF.